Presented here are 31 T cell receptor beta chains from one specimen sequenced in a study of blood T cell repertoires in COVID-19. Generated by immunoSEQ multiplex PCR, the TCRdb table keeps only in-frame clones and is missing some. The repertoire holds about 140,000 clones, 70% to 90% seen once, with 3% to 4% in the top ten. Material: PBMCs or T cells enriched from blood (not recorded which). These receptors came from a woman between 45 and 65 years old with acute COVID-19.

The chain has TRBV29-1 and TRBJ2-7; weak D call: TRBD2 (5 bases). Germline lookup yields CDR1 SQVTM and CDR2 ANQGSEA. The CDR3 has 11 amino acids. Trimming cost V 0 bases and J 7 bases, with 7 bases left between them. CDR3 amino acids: CSVEDPGEQYF. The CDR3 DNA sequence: TGCAGCGTTGAAGACCCGGGGGAGCAGTACTTC.

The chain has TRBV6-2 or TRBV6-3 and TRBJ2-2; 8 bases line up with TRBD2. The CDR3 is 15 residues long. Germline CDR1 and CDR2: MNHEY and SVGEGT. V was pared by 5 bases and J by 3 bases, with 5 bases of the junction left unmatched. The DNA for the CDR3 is TGTGCCAGCAGTCTAAGCGGGAGACACACCGGGGAGCTGTTTTTT. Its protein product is CASSLSGRHTGELFF.

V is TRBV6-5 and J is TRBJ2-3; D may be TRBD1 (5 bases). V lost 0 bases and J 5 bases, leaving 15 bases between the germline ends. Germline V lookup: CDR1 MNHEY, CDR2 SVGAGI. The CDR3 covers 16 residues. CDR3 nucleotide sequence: TGTGCCAGCAGTTACTCGAGTCTTGGGGCCGGAGATACGCAGTATTTT. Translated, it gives CASSYSSLGAGDTQYF.

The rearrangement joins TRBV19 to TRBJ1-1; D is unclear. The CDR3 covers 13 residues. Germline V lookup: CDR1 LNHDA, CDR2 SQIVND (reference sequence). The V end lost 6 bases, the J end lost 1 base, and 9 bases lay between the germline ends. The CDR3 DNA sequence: TGTGCCAGTAGCCGGTTTCAGAACACTGAAGCTTTCTTT. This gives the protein CASSRFQNTEAFF. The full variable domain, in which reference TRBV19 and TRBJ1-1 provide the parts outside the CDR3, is DGGITQSPKYLFRKEGQNVTLSCEQNLNHDAMYWYRQDPGQGLRLIYYSQIVNDFQKGDIAEGYSVSREKKESFPLTVTSAQKNPTAFYLCASSRFQNTEAFFGQGTRLTVV.

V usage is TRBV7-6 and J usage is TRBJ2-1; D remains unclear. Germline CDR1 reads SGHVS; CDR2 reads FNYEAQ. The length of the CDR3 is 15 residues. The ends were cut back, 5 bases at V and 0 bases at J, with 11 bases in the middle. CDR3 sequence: CASSPDRSSYNEQFF. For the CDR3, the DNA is TGTGCCAGCAGCCCCGACCGGAGCTCCTACAATGAGCAGTTCTTC.

CDR3 sequence reads: CASSPPGGVTVTEAFF. Here the CDR3 DNA reads TGTGCCAGCTCACCACCGGGAGGCGTGACTGTCACTGAAGCTTTCTTT. The chain uses TRBV18 and TRBJ1-1; D unclear. Trimming took off 0 bases at V and 4 bases at J, with 15 bases between the two ends. Per the germline V gene, CDR1 is KGHSH and CDR2 is LQKENI. This CDR3 spans 16 amino acids.

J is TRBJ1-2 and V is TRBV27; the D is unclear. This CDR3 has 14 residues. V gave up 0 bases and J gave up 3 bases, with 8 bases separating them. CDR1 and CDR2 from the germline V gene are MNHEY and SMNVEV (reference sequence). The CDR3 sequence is CASSLSRGDYGYTF. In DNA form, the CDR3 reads TGTGCCAGCAGTTTATCTCGGGGTGACTATGGCTACACCTTC.

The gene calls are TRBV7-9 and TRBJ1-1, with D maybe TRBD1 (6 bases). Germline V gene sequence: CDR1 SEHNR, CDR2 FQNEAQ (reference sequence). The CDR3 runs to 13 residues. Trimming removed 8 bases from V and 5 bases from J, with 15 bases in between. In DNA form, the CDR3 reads TGTGCCAGCTCCTTGGGGGGCCAAACTGAAGCTTTCTTT. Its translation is CASSLGGQTEAFF.

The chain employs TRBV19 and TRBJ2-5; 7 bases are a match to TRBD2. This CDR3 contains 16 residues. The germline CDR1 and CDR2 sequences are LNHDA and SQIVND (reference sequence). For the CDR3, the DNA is TGTGCTACGGGGCGGGGGACCTTTTCCCAGGCAGAGACCCAGTACTTC. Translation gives CATGRGTFSQAETQYF.

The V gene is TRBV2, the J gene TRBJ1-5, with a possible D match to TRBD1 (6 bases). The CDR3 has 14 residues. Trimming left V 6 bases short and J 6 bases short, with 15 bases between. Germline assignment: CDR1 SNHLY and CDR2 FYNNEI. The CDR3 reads CASSGTGPTQPQHF. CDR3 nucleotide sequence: TGTGCCAGCAGCGGCACAGGGCCTACTCAGCCCCAGCATTTT.

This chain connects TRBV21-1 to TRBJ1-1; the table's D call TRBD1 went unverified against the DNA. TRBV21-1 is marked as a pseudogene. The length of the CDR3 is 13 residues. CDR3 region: CASRGQGDPEAFF. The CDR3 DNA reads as TGTGCCAGCCGAGGACAGGGAGACCCTGAAGCTTTCTTT.

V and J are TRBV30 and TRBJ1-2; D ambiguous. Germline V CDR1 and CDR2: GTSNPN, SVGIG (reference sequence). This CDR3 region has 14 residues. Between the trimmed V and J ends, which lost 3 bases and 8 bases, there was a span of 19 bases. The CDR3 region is CAWRSWEGSGGYTF. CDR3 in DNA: TGTGCCTGGAGATCATGGGAGGGTTCAGGCGGCTACACCTTC.

The CDR3 sequence: CASSPMGLAGGHDTQYF. The CDR3, as DNA: TGTGCCAGCAGCCCAATGGGACTAGCGGGAGGTCACGATACGCAGTATTTT. The chain couples TRBV7-3 to TRBJ2-3; 15 bases fit TRBD2. CDR1 and CDR2 (germline): SGHTA, FQGTGA. The CDR3 length is 17 residues. V gave up 5 bases and J gave up 6 bases; unmatched junction bases: 9.

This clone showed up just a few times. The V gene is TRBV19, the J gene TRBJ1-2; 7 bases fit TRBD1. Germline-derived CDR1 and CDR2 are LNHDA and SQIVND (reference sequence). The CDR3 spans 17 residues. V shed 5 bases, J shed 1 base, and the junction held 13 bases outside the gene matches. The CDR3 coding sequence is TGTGCCAGTAGTCCGACTGAGACAGGGAGAATTAACTATGGCTACACCTTC. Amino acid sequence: CASSPTETGRINYGYTF.

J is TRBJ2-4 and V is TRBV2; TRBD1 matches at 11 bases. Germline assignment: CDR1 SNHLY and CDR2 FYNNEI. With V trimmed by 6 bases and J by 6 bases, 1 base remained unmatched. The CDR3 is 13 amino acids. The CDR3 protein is CASRGQGVNIQYF. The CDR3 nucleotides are TGTGCCAGCAGGGGACAGGGGGTAAACATTCAGTACTTC.

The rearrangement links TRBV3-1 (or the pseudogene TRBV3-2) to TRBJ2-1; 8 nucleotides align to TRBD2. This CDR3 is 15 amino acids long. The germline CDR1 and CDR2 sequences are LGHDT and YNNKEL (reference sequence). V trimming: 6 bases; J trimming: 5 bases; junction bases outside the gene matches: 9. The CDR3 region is CASSPISGADNEQFF. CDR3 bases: TGTGCCAGCAGTCCTATTAGCGGGGCCGACAATGAGCAGTTCTTC.

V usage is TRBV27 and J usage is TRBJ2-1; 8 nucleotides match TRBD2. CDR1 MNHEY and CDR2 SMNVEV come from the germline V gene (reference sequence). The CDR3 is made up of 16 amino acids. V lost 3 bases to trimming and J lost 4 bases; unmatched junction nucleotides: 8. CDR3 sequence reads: CASSLTGRAPYNEQFF. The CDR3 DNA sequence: TGTGCCAGCAGTTTGACCGGGAGGGCCCCATACAATGAGCAGTTCTTC.

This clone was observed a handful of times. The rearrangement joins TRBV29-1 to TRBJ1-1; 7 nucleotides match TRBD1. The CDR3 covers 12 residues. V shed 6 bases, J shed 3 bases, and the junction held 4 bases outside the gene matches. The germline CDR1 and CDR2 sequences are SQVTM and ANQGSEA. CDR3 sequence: CSVDRADTEAFF. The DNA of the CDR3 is TGCAGCGTCGACAGGGCCGACACTGAAGCTTTCTTT.

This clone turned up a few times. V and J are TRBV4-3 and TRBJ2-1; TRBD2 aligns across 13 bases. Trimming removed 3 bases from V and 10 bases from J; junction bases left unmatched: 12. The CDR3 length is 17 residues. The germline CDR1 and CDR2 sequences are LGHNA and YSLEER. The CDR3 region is CASSQREGLAGVQEQFF. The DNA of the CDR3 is TGCGCCAGCAGCCAGAGGGAAGGACTAGCGGGAGTACAGGAGCAGTTCTTC.

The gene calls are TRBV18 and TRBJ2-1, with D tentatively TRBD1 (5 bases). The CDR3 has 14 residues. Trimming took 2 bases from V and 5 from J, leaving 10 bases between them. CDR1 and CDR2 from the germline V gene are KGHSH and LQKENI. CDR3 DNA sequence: TGTGCCAGCTCACCAGGGGCAGTTGACAATGAGCAGTTCTTC. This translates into CASSPGAVDNEQFF.

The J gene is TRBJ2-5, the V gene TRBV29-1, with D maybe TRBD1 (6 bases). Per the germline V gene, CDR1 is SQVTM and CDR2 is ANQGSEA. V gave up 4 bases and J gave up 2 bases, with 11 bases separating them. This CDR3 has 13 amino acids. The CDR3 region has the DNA TGCAGCGTTGGGACAGCTAATCAAGAGACCCAGTACTTC. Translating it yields CSVGTANQETQYF.

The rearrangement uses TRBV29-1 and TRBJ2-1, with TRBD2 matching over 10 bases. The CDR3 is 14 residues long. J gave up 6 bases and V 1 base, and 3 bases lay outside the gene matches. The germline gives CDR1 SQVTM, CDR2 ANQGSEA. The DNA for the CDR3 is TGCAGCGTTGAAGGGACTAGCGGACTCAATGAGCAGTTCTTC. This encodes CSVEGTSGLNEQFF.

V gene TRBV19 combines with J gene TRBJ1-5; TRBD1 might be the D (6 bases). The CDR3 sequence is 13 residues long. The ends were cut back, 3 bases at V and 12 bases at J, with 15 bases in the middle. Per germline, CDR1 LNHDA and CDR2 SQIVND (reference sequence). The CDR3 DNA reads TGTGCCAGTAGTATTGAAGATGGGGGCAGCCAGCATTTT. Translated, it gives CASSIEDGGSQHF.

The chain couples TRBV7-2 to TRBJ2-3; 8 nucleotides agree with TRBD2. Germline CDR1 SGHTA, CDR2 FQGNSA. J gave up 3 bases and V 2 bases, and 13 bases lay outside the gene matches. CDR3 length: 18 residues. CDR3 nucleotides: TGTGCCAGCAGCTTACCCTCGGGGGGGAACCCCGATACAGATACGCAGTATTTT. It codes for CASSLPSGGNPDTDTQYF.

CDR3: CASSAGQGSLHEKLFF. The CDR3 DNA reads TGTGCCAGCAGCGCGGGACAGGGGTCATTGCATGAAAAACTGTTTTTT. V is TRBV5-8 and J is TRBJ1-4; TRBD1 matches at 10 bases. CDR1 and CDR2 (germline): SGHTS, YDEGEE. This CDR3 region has 16 residues. Trimming took 4 bases from V and 6 from J; bases not matched to a gene: 9.

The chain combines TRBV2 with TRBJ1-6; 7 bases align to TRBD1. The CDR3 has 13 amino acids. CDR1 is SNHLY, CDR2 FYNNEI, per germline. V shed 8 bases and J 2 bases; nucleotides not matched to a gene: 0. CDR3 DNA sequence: TGTGCCAGCGGGACAGCCTATAATTCACCCCTCCACTTT. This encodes CASGTAYNSPLHF.

CDR3 coding DNA: TGTGCTCCGCGGGGTAGCGGGGCTGCCGGGGAGCTGTTTTTT. This gives the protein CAPRGSGAAGELFF. The V and J genes are TRBV24-1 and TRBJ2-2; 8 bases align to TRBD2. Germline assignment: CDR1 KGHDR and CDR2 SFDVKD. The CDR3 is 14 amino acids.

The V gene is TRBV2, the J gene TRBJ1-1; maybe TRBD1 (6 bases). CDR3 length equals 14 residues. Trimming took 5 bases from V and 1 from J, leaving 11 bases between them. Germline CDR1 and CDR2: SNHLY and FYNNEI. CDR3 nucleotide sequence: TGTGCCAGCAGTCTGCAAGGGGGGAACACTGAAGCTTTCTTT. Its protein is CASSLQGGNTEAFF. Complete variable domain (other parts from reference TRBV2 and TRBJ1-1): EPEVTQTPSHQVTQMGQEVILRCVPISNHLYFYWYRQILGQKVEFLVSFYNNEISEKSEIFDDQFSVERPDGSNFTLKIRSTKLEDSAMYFCASSLQGGNTEAFFGQGTRLTVV.

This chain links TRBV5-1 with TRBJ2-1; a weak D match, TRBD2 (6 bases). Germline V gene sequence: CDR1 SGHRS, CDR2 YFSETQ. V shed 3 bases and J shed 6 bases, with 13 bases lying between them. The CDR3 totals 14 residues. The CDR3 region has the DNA TGCGCCAGCAGCTCTGGAGGGACTGTCAATGAGCAGTTCTTC. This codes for CASSSGGTVNEQFF. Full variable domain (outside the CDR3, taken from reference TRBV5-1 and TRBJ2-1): KAGVTQTPRYLIKTRGQQVTLSCSPISGHRSVSWYQQTPGQGLQFLFEYFSETQRNKGNFPGRFSGRQFSNSRSEMNVSTLELGDSALYLCASSSGGTVNEQFFGPGTRLTVL.

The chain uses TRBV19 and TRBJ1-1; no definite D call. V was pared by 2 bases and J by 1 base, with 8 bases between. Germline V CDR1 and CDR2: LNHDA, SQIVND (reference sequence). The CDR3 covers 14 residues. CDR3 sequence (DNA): TGTGCCAGTAGTATACAGGTTGGGAACACTGAAGCTTTCTTT. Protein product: CASSIQVGNTEAFF.

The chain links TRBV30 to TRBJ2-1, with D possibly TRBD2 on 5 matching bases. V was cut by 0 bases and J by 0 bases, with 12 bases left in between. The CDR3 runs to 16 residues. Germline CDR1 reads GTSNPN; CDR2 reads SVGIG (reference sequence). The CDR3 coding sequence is TGTGCCTGGAGTGTACTGGACTTTACCTCCTACAATGAGCAGTTCTTC. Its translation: CAWSVLDFTSYNEQFF. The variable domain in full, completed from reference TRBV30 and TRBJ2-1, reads SQTIHQWPATLVQPVGSPLSLECTVEGTSNPNLYWYRQAAGRGLQLLFYSVGIGQISSEVPQNLSASRPQDRQFILSSKKLLLSDSGFYLCAWSVLDFTSYNEQFFGPGTRLTVL.